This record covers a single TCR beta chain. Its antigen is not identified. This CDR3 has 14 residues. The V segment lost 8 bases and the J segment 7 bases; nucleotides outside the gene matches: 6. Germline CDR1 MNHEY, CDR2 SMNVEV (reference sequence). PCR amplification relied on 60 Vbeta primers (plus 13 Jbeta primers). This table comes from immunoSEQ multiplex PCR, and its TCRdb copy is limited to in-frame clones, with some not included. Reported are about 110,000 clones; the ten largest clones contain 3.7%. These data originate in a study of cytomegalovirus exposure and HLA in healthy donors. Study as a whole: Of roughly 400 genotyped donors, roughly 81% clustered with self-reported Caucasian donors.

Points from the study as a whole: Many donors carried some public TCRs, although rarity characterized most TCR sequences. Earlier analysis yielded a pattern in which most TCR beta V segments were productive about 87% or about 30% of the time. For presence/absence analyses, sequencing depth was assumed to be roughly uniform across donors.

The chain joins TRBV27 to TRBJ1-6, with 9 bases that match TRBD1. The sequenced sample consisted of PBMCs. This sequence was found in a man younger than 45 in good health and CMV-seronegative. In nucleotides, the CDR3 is TGTGCCAGCGGCTTCGGGACAGGGAATTCACCCCTCCACTTT. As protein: CASGFGTGNSPLHF.